These T cell receptor beta chains were read from a single sample in a study of T-cell memory formation after mild COVID-19. One entry per CDR3 protein results from TCRdb running MiXCR on the 5' RACE reads. The table includes 65,000 to 90,000 distinct CDR3 sequences, about 15% detected once. The sequencing sample was made of PBMCs or a T cell subset sorted from them (not recorded which). All receptors derive from an adult woman who had mild COVID-19 (a few samples of this study predate the infection). Cell type and time point are not known. Both conserved end residues are part of each CDR3. A D gene is named only where the DNA matches it firmly. Not all rows give a size; the values are once, few, many and, for expanded clones, a class.

CDR3nt: TGCGCCAGCAGCTTGGCCAGCCCGGGACAGTACTACAATGAGCAGTTCTTC
CDR3aa: CASSLASPGQYYNEQFF
j_gene: TRBJ2-1
d_gene: TRBD1
len: 17
abundance: few
v_gene: TRBV5-1

CDR3nt: TGTGCCAGCAGCTTAGGAGGGTTGAACACTGAAGCTTTCTTT
CDR3aa: CASSLGGLNTEAFF
j_gene: TRBJ1-1
d_gene: .
len: 14
abundance: few
v_gene: TRBV7-9

CDR3nt: TGTGCCACCAGTGATGCCGGACCTAAAGATAACACCGGGGAGCTGTTTTTT
CDR3aa: CATSDAGPKDNTGELFF
j_gene: TRBJ2-2
d_gene: .
len: 17
abundance: few
v_gene: TRBV24-1

CDR3nt: TGCGCCAGCAGCGTACAGGGGCGCGGGAATGAGCAGTTCTTC
CDR3aa: CASSVQGRGNEQFF
j_gene: TRBJ2-1
d_gene: TRBD1
len: 14
abundance: few
v_gene: TRBV4-3

CDR3nt: TGTGCCAGCAGCTTTACATCAGGCGCAGATACGCAGTATTTT
CDR3aa: CASSFTSGADTQYF
j_gene: TRBJ2-3
d_gene: .
len: 14
abundance: .
v_gene: TRBV28

CDR3nt: TGCGCCAGCAGCTTCGCGGAAGGGTGGAATGAGCAGTTCTTC
CDR3aa: CASSFAEGWNEQFF
j_gene: TRBJ2-1
d_gene: .
len: 14
abundance: many
v_gene: TRBV5-1

CDR3nt: TGTGCCTGGGATCCAGGGACAGGGACCTACGAGCAGTACTTC
CDR3aa: CAWDPGTGTYEQYF
j_gene: TRBJ2-7
d_gene: TRBD1
len: 14
abundance: few
v_gene: TRBV30

CDR3nt: TGTGCCAGCAGCCTCCCTCGACAGGGGGCGTTCACAGATACGCAGTATTTT
CDR3aa: CASSLPRQGAFTDTQYF
j_gene: TRBJ2-3
d_gene: TRBD1
len: 17
abundance: .
v_gene: TRBV7-6

CDR3nt: TGCAGCGTGGAAGGACAGGGGAGTGCCGGGGAGCTGTTTTTT
CDR3aa: CSVEGQGSAGELFF
j_gene: TRBJ2-2
d_gene: TRBD1
len: 14
abundance: few
v_gene: TRBV29-1

CDR3nt: TGTGCCAGCCAGACAGGAAGCACAGATACGCAGTATTTT
CDR3aa: CASQTGSTDTQYF
j_gene: TRBJ2-3
d_gene: .
len: 13
abundance: .
v_gene: TRBV7-9

CDR3nt: TGTGCCTGGAAGGGGGACAATTCCTACGAGCAGTACTTC
CDR3aa: CAWKGDNSYEQYF
j_gene: TRBJ2-7
d_gene: .
len: 13
abundance: .
v_gene: TRBV30

CDR3nt: TGTGCCATCAGTGATGCGCTGGCCTACGAGCAGTACTTC
CDR3aa: CAISDALAYEQYF
j_gene: TRBJ2-7
d_gene: .
len: 13
abundance: few
v_gene: TRBV10-3

CDR3nt: TGTGCCAGCAGGCCACCGGACGCTCGGGGAGAGACCCAGTACTTC
CDR3aa: CASRPPDARGETQYF
j_gene: TRBJ2-5
d_gene: .
len: 15
abundance: .
v_gene: TRBV6-5

CDR3nt: TGTGCCAGCAGTTTATCAGCGGGAGGGCCCTACAATGAGCAGTTCTTC
CDR3aa: CASSLSAGGPYNEQFF
j_gene: TRBJ2-1
d_gene: TRBD2
len: 16
abundance: .
v_gene: TRBV12-3/TRBV12-4

CDR3nt: TGCAGTGCAACCGGGACACAGCTAGCTGAAGCTTTCTTT
CDR3aa: CSATGTQLAEAFF
j_gene: TRBJ1-1
d_gene: .
len: 13
abundance: .
v_gene: TRBV20-1

CDR3nt: TGTGCCAGCAGCCCAGGTTGGGGGTTATCCTACAATGAGCAGTTCTTC
CDR3aa: CASSPGWGLSYNEQFF
j_gene: TRBJ2-1
d_gene: .
len: 16
abundance: .
v_gene: TRBV7-9

CDR3nt: TGTGCCAGCTCACCACCGCCGTGGGACACCGGGGAGCTGTTTTTT
CDR3aa: CASSPPPWDTGELFF
j_gene: TRBJ2-2
d_gene: .
len: 15
abundance: few
v_gene: TRBV18

CDR3nt: TGCGCCAGCAGCTGGGGACAAGGCGGTAACACTGAAGCTTTCTTT
CDR3aa: CASSWGQGGNTEAFF
j_gene: TRBJ1-1
d_gene: .
len: 15
abundance: .
v_gene: TRBV5-1

CDR3nt: TGTGCCAGCAGCTCGGGACTAGCGGGAGTATCCGGGGAGCTGTTTTTT
CDR3aa: CASSSGLAGVSGELFF
j_gene: TRBJ2-2
d_gene: TRBD2
len: 16
abundance: .
v_gene: TRBV6-5

CDR3nt: TGTGCCAGCAGCGGACAGTCCACGCATCAGGGTACGCAGTATTTT
CDR3aa: CASSGQSTHQGTQYF
j_gene: TRBJ2-3
d_gene: .
len: 15
abundance: .
v_gene: TRBV27

CDR3nt: TGTGCCAACGCACCCCTCGGGTTCGGAAACACCATATATTTT
CDR3aa: CANAPLGFGNTIYF
j_gene: TRBJ1-3
d_gene: .
len: 14
abundance: .
v_gene: TRBV12-3/TRBV12-4

CDR3nt: TGCGCCAGCAGCCAAGGTCCAGGAGACTACGAGCAGTACTTC
CDR3aa: CASSQGPGDYEQYF
j_gene: TRBJ2-7
d_gene: .
len: 14
abundance: few
v_gene: TRBV4-1

CDR3nt: TGTGCCAGCAGCTTGGCAGGGGGGGGGAATGAGCAGTTCTTC
CDR3aa: CASSLAGGGNEQFF
j_gene: TRBJ2-1
d_gene: .
len: 14
abundance: .
v_gene: TRBV7-9

CDR3nt: TGTGCCAGCAGCCAAGATAACAAGGACCTGAACACTGAAGCTTTCTTT
CDR3aa: CASSQDNKDLNTEAFF
j_gene: TRBJ1-1
d_gene: .
len: 16
abundance: .
v_gene: TRBV4-2

CDR3nt: TGTGCCTGTCCCCCGACCCTAGCGGGAGGGCCGGGGAATGAGCAGTTCTTC
CDR3aa: CACPPTLAGGPGNEQFF
j_gene: TRBJ2-1
d_gene: TRBD2
len: 17
abundance: few
v_gene: TRBV30

CDR3nt: TGTGCCAGCAGCCACAGGGAAGGCTACACCTTC
CDR3aa: CASSHREGYTF
j_gene: TRBJ1-2
d_gene: .
len: 11
abundance: many
v_gene: TRBV7-9

CDR3nt: TGTGCCAGCAGTTTGGCACTAGCGGGAGGGGAGCAGTTCTTC
CDR3aa: CASSLALAGGEQFF
j_gene: TRBJ2-1
d_gene: TRBD2
len: 14
abundance: many
v_gene: TRBV12-3/TRBV12-4

CDR3nt: TGCGCCAGCAGCCAAGTTCGAGGGACTGAAGCTTTCTTT
CDR3aa: CASSQVRGTEAFF
j_gene: TRBJ1-1
d_gene: .
len: 13
abundance: many
v_gene: TRBV4-3

CDR3nt: TGTGCCAGTAGTATAACAGGGTTAGGCAATCAGCCCCAGCATTTT
CDR3aa: CASSITGLGNQPQHF
j_gene: TRBJ1-5
d_gene: .
len: 15
abundance: .
v_gene: TRBV19

CDR3nt: TGCAGTGCTAGAGACGCTAGCGGGAGGACCCAGAGCTTCTCCTACAATGAGCAGTTCTTC
CDR3aa: CSARDASGRTQSFSYNEQFF
j_gene: TRBJ2-1
d_gene: TRBD2
len: 20
abundance: many
v_gene: TRBV20-1

CDR3nt: TGTGCCAGCAGCTTCGGTCATTGGGAGACCCAGTACTTC
CDR3aa: CASSFGHWETQYF
j_gene: TRBJ2-5
d_gene: .
len: 13
abundance: .
v_gene: TRBV7-2

CDR3nt: TGTGCCAGCATTGAAGGGGTGGGACTAGTCGTGTACAATGAGCAGTTCTTC
CDR3aa: CASIEGVGLVVYNEQFF
j_gene: TRBJ2-1
d_gene: TRBD2
len: 17
abundance: .
v_gene: TRBV6-1

CDR3nt: TGTGCCAGCAGTTTAATTGGAGATACGCAGTATTTT
CDR3aa: CASSLIGDTQYF
j_gene: TRBJ2-3
d_gene: .
len: 12
abundance: few
v_gene: TRBV12-3/TRBV12-4

CDR3nt: TGCAGCGTTGAAGACCCAGGGACAGATTCCTACGAGCAGTACTTC
CDR3aa: CSVEDPGTDSYEQYF
j_gene: TRBJ2-7
d_gene: TRBD1
len: 15
abundance: few
v_gene: TRBV29-1

CDR3nt: TGTGCCACCAAGGACAGGGGCAATCAGCCCCAGCATTTT
CDR3aa: CATKDRGNQPQHF
j_gene: TRBJ1-5
d_gene: TRBD1
len: 13
abundance: few
v_gene: TRBV15

CDR3nt: TGCAGTGCTAGAGAACTCCTACGAAGCTCAACTAATGAAAAACTGTTTTTT
CDR3aa: CSARELLRSSTNEKLFF
j_gene: TRBJ1-4
d_gene: .
len: 17
abundance: few
v_gene: TRBV20-1

CDR3nt: TGCAGCGTTGCCCCGGCCGAACTAGCGGGAGGTCCGGATACGCAGTATTTT
CDR3aa: CSVAPAELAGGPDTQYF
j_gene: TRBJ2-3
d_gene: TRBD2
len: 17
abundance: few
v_gene: TRBV29-1

CDR3nt: TGCAGCGTTACAACTAGCGGATCCTACAATGAGCAGTTCTTC
CDR3aa: CSVTTSGSYNEQFF
j_gene: TRBJ2-1
d_gene: TRBD2
len: 14
abundance: few
v_gene: TRBV29-1

CDR3nt: TGTGCCAGCAGTCAGGGGGCGCATTCGTCCTCCGGATATTCACCCCTCCACTTT
CDR3aa: CASSQGAHSSSGYSPLHF
j_gene: TRBJ1-6
d_gene: TRBD1
len: 18
abundance: few
v_gene: TRBV12-3/TRBV12-4